The 21 T cell receptor beta chains listed next were all sequenced from one sample in a study of CD8+ T cells in alopecia areata. Extracted RNA was reverse transcribed into cDNA, the sequencing template. The table came from immunoSEQ multiplex PCR; TCRdb's copy has only in-frame clones and leaves some out. The sample has 150,000 or so clones, approximately 45% seen once; the top ten hold less than 8%. The material sequenced was CD4+ T cells sorted from blood. These receptors were collected from a human donor with alopecia areata.

This clone was picked up a small number of times. The chain joins TRBV29-1 to TRBJ2-1; perhaps TRBD2 as D (6 bases). V lost 7 bases to trimming and J lost 3 bases, with 19 bases between them. CDR1 and CDR2 from the germline V gene are SQVTM and ANQGSEA. This CDR3 region has 15 residues. The CDR3: CSANSLASYYNEQFF. For the CDR3, the DNA is TGCAGCGCCAACTCGCTAGCGTCATACTACAATGAGCAGTTCTTC.

The V call is TRBV29-1, the J call TRBJ1-5, with TRBD1 identical over 8 bases. Germline loops: CDR1 SQVTM, CDR2 ANQGSEA. V shed 6 bases, J shed 5 bases, and the junction held 6 bases outside the gene matches. The CDR3 consists of 13 residues. The CDR3 protein is CSVRDRPDQPQHF. Written as DNA, the CDR3 is TGCAGCGTGAGGGACAGGCCGGATCAGCCCCAGCATTTT.

The table lists this clone with a few counts. This rearrangement joins TRBV4-1 to TRBJ1-2; 7 bases align to TRBD1. Looked up from germline, CDR1 is MGHRA and CDR2 is YSYEKL. V was clipped by 1 base and J by 4 bases; unmatched bases: 9. The CDR3 loop spans 16 amino acids. DNA of the CDR3: TGCGCCAGCAGCCAAGGCACGGGACAGATAACCTATGGCTACACCTTC. As protein: CASSQGTGQITYGYTF.

DNA of the CDR3: TGTGCCAGCAGCCCAGGGTTCACGACCCAGTACTTC. Residues: CASSPGFTTQYF. The chain links TRBV28 to TRBJ2-5; tentatively, D is TRBD1 (5 bases). The V gene's germline CDR1 is MDHEN and CDR2 SYDVKM. This CDR3 is built from 12 residues. Trimming stripped 6 bases from V and 7 bases from J, with 12 bases between.

This sequence joins TRBV7-9 and TRBJ2-1; the D call may be TRBD1 or TRBD2 (5 bases each). V lost 5 bases to trimming and J lost 9 bases, with 23 bases between them. Germline assignment: CDR1 SEHNR and CDR2 FQNEAQ (reference sequence). This CDR3 region has 16 residues. The CDR3 here is CASSGATRGELREQFF. CDR3 DNA sequence: TGTGCCAGCAGCGGTGCAACTAGGGGAGAGTTGCGTGAGCAGTTCTTC.

This clone was seen a handful of times. The gene calls are TRBV4-1 and TRBJ2-7; TRBD1 agrees at 10 bases. Trimming removed 0 bases from V and 6 bases from J; junction bases left unmatched: 8. The CDR3 is 16 residues long. Germline CDR1 MGHRA, CDR2 YSYEKL. The CDR3 DNA reads TGCGCCAGCAGCCAAGATTTACGGGACAGGGGAACCGAGCAGTACTTC. It specifies CASSQDLRDRGTEQYF.

This clone was picked up a small number of times. The chain uses TRBV29-1 and TRBJ1-1, with D unclear. V gave up 3 bases and J gave up 3 bases, with 14 bases separating them. The CDR3 is made up of 14 amino acids. The V gene's germline CDR1 is SQVTM and CDR2 ANQGSEA. The CDR3 spells CSVETKLSDTEAFF. The CDR3 DNA sequence: TGCAGCGTTGAGACCAAGCTCTCCGACACTGAAGCTTTCTTT.

This chain links TRBV29-1 with TRBJ1-1; 7 bases agree with TRBD1. The CDR3 length is 13 residues. V was pared by 7 bases and J by 0 bases, with 5 bases of the junction left unmatched. Germline V gives CDR1 SQVTM, CDR2 ANQGSEA. CDR3 in amino acids: CSARGQMNTEAFF. The DNA of the CDR3 is TGCAGCGCCAGGGGACAGATGAACACTGAAGCTTTCTTT.

This clone was counted a few times. The rearrangement joins TRBV23-1 to TRBJ1-1, with D perhaps TRBD1 (6 bases). TRBV23-1 is assigned to the ORF class and has an uncertain function. This CDR3 region has 18 residues. Trimming stripped 0 bases from V and 12 bases from J, with 29 bases between. The CDR3 region is CASSQSVRERGYTRKTFF. CDR3 nucleotides: TGCGCCAGCAGTCAATCGGTGCGGGAAAGGGGGTACACGAGGAAAACTTTCTTT.

Worth noting for this clone: A read error may produce the germline difference seen at one junction end. This rearrangement joins TRBV7-7 to TRBJ2-1; 15 bases align to TRBD2. Per germline, CDR1 SSHAT and CDR2 FNYEAQ (reference sequence). CDR3 size: 16 residues. The CDR3: CASSSAGLAGGNEQFF. The CDR3 DNA reads TGTGCTAGCAGCTCGGCGGGACTAGCGGGAGGCAATGAGCAGTTCTTC.

The rearrangement links TRBV10-3 to TRBJ2-3; D ambiguous. This CDR3 comprises 13 residues. Trimming pared 5 bases from V and 10 bases from J, leaving 16 bases between. Germline CDR1 reads ENHRY; CDR2 reads SYGVKD. The CDR3 region is CAISLPGRESQYF. The CDR3 DNA sequence: TGTGCCATCAGTCTTCCGGGCAGAGAATCGCAGTATTTT.

This clone was seen more than once but under ten times. This chain joins TRBV29-1 and TRBJ2-3; the match to TRBD1 covers 7 bases. Germline loops: CDR1 SQVTM, CDR2 ANQGSEA. There are 13 residues in the CDR3. V lost 7 bases, J lost 2 bases, and 6 bases stayed unmatched. The CDR3 sequence: CSAATGFTDTQYF. The CDR3 DNA reads as TGCAGCGCCGCGACAGGGTTCACAGATACGCAGTATTTT.

This clone has a handful of counts. The genes are TRBV28 and TRBJ2-2; 9 bases fit TRBD1. Unmatched junction bases numbered 6, after V lost 1 base and J lost 6 bases. From germline, CDR1 is MDHEN and CDR2 SYDVKM. The CDR3 contains 16 residues. This CDR3 is CASSLLQGAVAGELFF. CDR3 DNA sequence: TGTGCCAGCAGTTTATTACAGGGGGCTGTCGCCGGGGAGCTGTTTTTT.

The V and J genes are TRBV30 and TRBJ2-1, with D possibly TRBD1 on 6 matching bases. The CDR3 extends over 14 amino acids. The V end was cut by 4 bases, the J end by 2 bases, with 12 bases between. CDR1 and CDR2 (germline): GTSNPN, SVGIG (reference sequence). This chain's CDR3 is CAWTTGMTYNEQFF. In DNA form, the CDR3 reads TGTGCCTGGACTACAGGGATGACCTACAATGAGCAGTTCTTC.

This clone was detected a few times. This chain links TRBV28 with TRBJ2-7; 7 positions agree with TRBD1. The germline V gene encodes CDR1 MDHEN and CDR2 SYDVKM. Germline trimming cut 1 base from V and 3 bases from J; bases unmatched to any gene: 15. This CDR3 region has 18 residues. CDR3 nucleotide sequence: TGTGCCAGCAGTTTATCTGACCGACAGGGAGTCGCCCACTACGAGCAGTACTTC. Translating gives CASSLSDRQGVAHYEQYF.

The chain combines TRBV28 with TRBJ2-3; 8 bases agree with TRBD2. The J segment lost 5 bases and the V segment lost 5 bases, leaving 3 bases of the junction unmatched. The CDR3 runs to 13 residues. Germline lookup yields CDR1 MDHEN and CDR2 SYDVKM. CDR3: CASSPRGGDTQYF. Written as DNA, the CDR3 is TGTGCCAGCAGTCCCCGGGGGGGAGATACGCAGTATTTT.

The DNA for the CDR3 is TGCAGCGTTGAAGAGGGCTCAAATAACTATGGCTACACCTTC. It translates to CSVEEGSNNYGYTF. The V call is TRBV29-1, the J call TRBJ1-2; D gene unclear. Trimming took 0 bases from V and 1 from J, leaving 9 bases between them. Germline V gene sequence: CDR1 SQVTM, CDR2 ANQGSEA. This CDR3 spans 14 amino acids. Filled out from reference TRBV29-1 and TRBJ1-2, the complete variable domain reads SAVISQKPSRDICQRGTSLTIQCQVDSQVTMMFWYRQQPGQSLTLIATANQGSEATYESGFVIDKFPISRPNLTFSTLTVSNMSPEDSSIYLCSVEEGSNNYGYTFGSGTRLTVV.

The chain has TRBV12-5 and TRBJ1-1; D is unclear. Germline V CDR1 and CDR2: LGHNT, FRNRAP. Deletions cut 0 bases from V and 1 base from J, with 9 bases between. The CDR3 totals 15 residues. As DNA, the CDR3 is TGTGCTAGTGGTTTGGTACTGGGAGGGAACACTGAAGCTTTCTTT. Its translation: CASGLVLGGNTEAFF.

The rearrangement links TRBV29-1 to TRBJ2-3; D unresolved. V shed 4 bases and J shed 4 bases, with 15 bases lying between them. This CDR3 comprises 14 residues. Germline values: CDR1 SQVTM, CDR2 ANQGSEA. CDR3 bases: TGCAGCGTTGCCATCCAAACTCATTCAGATACGCAGTATTTT. Its translation is CSVAIQTHSDTQYF.

The chain employs TRBV5-1 and TRBJ2-1; no definite D call. This CDR3 region has 12 residues. Germline values: CDR1 SGHRS, CDR2 YFSETQ. V lost 0 bases to trimming and J lost 8 bases, with 6 bases between them. CDR3 nucleotide sequence: TGCGCCAGCAGCTTGGTTGTCGATGAGCAGTTCTTC. This sequence encodes CASSLVVDEQFF.

The chain employs TRBV29-1 and TRBJ2-7, with D perhaps being TRBD1 or TRBD2 (6 bases each). This CDR3 has 17 residues. Trimming removed 5 bases at V and 0 bases at J, with 23 bases between. Per germline, CDR1 SQVTM and CDR2 ANQGSEA. Here the CDR3 reads CSVRGFPGTLDSYEQYF. The CDR3 region has the DNA TGCAGCGTTCGGGGGTTTCCCGGGACATTGGACTCCTACGAGCAGTACTTC.